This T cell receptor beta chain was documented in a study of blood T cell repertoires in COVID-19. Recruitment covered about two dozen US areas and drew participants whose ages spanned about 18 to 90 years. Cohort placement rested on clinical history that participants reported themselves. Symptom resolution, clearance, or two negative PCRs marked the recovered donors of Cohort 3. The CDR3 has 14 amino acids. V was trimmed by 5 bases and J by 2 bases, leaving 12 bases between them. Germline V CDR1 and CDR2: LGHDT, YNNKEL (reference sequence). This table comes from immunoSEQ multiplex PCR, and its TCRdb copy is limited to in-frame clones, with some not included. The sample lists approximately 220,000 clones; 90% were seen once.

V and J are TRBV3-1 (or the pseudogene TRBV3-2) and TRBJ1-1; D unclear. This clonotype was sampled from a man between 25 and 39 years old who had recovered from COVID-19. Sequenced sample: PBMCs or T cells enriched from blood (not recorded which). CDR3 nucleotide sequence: TGTGCCAGCAGCGAACCCGTGGGCAACACTGAAGCTTTCTTT. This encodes CASSEPVGNTEAFF.